These T cell receptor beta chains were read from a single sample in a study of blood T cell repertoires in COVID-19. TCRdb keeps only in-frame clones here, not all; method: immunoSEQ multiplex PCR. The sample holds about 310,000 clones; around 90% are singletons and the top ten take around 0.97%. Specimen: peripheral blood. The receptors here all came from a woman aged 40 to 50 with COVID-19, enrolled during active disease. The CDR3 runs from the conserved cysteine through the conserved F or W. A D gene is named only where the DNA matches it firmly. Size tells how often a clone was seen (once, few, many) or the class of an expanded clone, and some rows leave it out.

V gene,clone size,J gene,D gene,CDR3 DNA,CDR3 protein
TRBV24-1,once,TRBJ1-2,NA,TGTGCCACCAGTGATTGGATGGGGAGTCCTAACTATGGCTACACCTTC,CATSDWMGSPNYGYTF
TRBV4-3,once,TRBJ2-5,NA,TGCGCCAGCAGCCAAGACGGCGGGGGCCAACGGACCCAGTACTTC,CASSQDGGGQRTQYF
TRBV9,NA,TRBJ2-1,NA,TGTGCCAGCAGCGGGGGACAAACGATCTACAATGAGCAGTTCTTC,CASSGGQTIYNEQFF
TRBV28,NA,TRBJ1-2,NA,TGTGCCAGCAGTTTCGGGGTTGGAGGCTACACCTTC,CASSFGVGGYTF
TRBV18,NA,TRBJ1-4,NA,TGTGCCAGCTCACCCACAACTAATGAAAAACTGTTTTTT,CASSPTTNEKLFF
TRBV3-1/TRBV3-2,once,TRBJ1-2,NA,TGTGCCAGCAGCCACAGGTCTTCCCCATATGGCTACACCTTC,CASSHRSSPYGYTF
TRBV9,NA,TRBJ2-2,NA,TGTGCCAGCAGTCCCAGGGGGGTCTACGGGGAGCTGTTTTTT,CASSPRGVYGELFF
TRBV18,once,TRBJ1-5,NA,TGTGCCAGCTCACTAACGGGGGGGATTCAGCCCCAGCATTTT,CASSLTGGIQPQHF
TRBV7-8,NA,TRBJ1-4,NA,TGTGCCAGCAGCTTCTCCCAGGATGAAAAACTGTTTTTT,CASSFSQDEKLFF
TRBV6-5,NA,TRBJ2-1,NA,TGTGCCGTAAGGAGGAGCTCCTACAATGAGCAGTTCTTC,CAVRRSSYNEQFF
TRBV7-8,NA,TRBJ2-7,TRBD1,TGTGCCAGCAGCACGAGGACAGGGGTTGATCCTATCCACGAGCAGTACTTC,CASSTRTGVDPIHEQYF
TRBV30,NA,TRBJ1-1,NA,TGTGCCTGGAGGATGCGGTCTCCGAACACTGAAGCTTTCTTT,CAWRMRSPNTEAFF
TRBV7-2,NA,TRBJ2-3,TRBD2,TGTGCCAGCAGCTTAGATCCGGGAGGGGATACGCAGTATTTT,CASSLDPGGDTQYF
TRBV10-3,NA,TRBJ2-2,NA,TGTGCCATCAGGACTCTACAAAGGTCCCCCACCGGGGAGCTGTTTTTT,CAIRTLQRSPTGELFF
TRBV4-1,NA,TRBJ2-5,NA,TGCGCCAGCAGCCAAGATCGAACCCTAAGTATGACCCAGTACTTC,CASSQDRTLSMTQYF
TRBV5-1,NA,TRBJ2-7,NA,TGCGCCAGCAACAGGGATCAGCCCTACGAGCAGTACTTC,CASNRDQPYEQYF
TRBV14,NA,TRBJ1-2,TRBD1,TGTGCCAGCAGCCCCAGGGGACAGATGGGCTACACCTTC,CASSPRGQMGYTF
TRBV2,NA,TRBJ1-2,TRBD1,TGTGCCAGCAGCGGTGGACAGGGGCTTGGCTACACCTTC,CASSGGQGLGYTF